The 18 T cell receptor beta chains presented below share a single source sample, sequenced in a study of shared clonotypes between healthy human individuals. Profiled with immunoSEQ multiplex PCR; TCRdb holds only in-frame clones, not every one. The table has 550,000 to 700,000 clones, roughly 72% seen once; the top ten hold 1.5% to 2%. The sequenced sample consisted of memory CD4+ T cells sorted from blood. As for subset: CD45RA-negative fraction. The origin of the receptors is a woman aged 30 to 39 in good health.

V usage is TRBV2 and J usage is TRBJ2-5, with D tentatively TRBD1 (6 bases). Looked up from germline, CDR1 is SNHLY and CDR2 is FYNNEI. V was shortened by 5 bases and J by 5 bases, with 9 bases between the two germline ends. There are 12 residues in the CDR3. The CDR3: CASSTGLETQYF. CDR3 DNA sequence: TGTGCCAGCAGTACAGGGTTGGAGACCCAGTACTTC.

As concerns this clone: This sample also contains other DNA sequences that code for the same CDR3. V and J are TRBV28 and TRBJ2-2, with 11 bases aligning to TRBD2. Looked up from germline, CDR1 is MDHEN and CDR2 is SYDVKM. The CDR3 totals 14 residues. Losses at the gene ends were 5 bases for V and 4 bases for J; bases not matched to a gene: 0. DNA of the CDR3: TGTGCCAGCAGTCTAGCGGGAGGCACCGGGGAGCTGTTTTTT. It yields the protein CASSLAGGTGELFF.

CDR3 nucleotide sequence: TGTGCCAGCAGCAGCGATTTCTATGGCTACACCTTC. This codes for CASSSDFYGYTF. The J gene is TRBJ1-2, the V gene TRBV13; no reliable D call. Germline CDR1 reads PRHDT; CDR2 reads FYEKMQ (reference sequence). This CDR3 has 12 amino acids. With 5 bases removed from V and 4 bases from J, the gap between germline ends came to 8 bases.

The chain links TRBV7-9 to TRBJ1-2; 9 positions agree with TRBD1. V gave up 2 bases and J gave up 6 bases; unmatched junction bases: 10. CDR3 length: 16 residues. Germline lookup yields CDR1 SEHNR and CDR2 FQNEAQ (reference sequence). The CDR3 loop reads CASSLSGQGEVDGYTF. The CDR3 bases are TGTGCCAGCAGCTTATCGGGACAGGGTGAGGTCGATGGCTACACCTTC.

CDR3 sequence reads: CASTKLAGTSYEQYF. The CDR3 region has the DNA TGTGCCAGCACCAAACTAGCGGGGACCTCCTACGAGCAGTACTTC. The chain carries TRBV13 and TRBJ2-7; 10 bases are shared with TRBD2. The V gene's germline CDR1 is PRHDT and CDR2 FYEKMQ (reference sequence). CDR3 size: 15 residues. V dropped 7 bases and J dropped 0; count of bases not matched to a gene: 6.

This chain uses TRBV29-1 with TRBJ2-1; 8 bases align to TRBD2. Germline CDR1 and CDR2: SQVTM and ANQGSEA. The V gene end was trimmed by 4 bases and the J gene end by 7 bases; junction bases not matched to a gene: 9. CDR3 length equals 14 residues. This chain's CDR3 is CSVVASGRFNEQFF. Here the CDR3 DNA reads TGCAGCGTTGTAGCCAGCGGGAGATTTAATGAGCAGTTCTTC.

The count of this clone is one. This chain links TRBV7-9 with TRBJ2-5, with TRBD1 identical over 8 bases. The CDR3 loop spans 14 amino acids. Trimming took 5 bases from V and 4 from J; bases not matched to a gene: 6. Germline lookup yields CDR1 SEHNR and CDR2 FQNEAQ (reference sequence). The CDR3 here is CASSPQGAGETQYF. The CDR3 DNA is TGTGCCAGCAGCCCGCAGGGGGCTGGAGAGACCCAGTACTTC.

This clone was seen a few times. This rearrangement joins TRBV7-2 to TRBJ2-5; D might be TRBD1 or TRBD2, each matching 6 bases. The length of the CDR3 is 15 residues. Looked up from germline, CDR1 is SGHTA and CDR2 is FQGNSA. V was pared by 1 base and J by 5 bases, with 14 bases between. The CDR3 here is CASSLEGQGRETQYF. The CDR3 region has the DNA TGTGCCAGCAGCTTAGAAGGGCAGGGGAGGGAGACCCAGTACTTC. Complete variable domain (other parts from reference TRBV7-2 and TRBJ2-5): GAGVSQSPSNKVTEKGKDVELRCDPISGHTALYWYRQSLGQGLEFLIYFQGNSAPDKSGLPSDRFSAERTGGSVSTLTIQRTQQEDSAVYLCASSLEGQGRETQYFGPGTRLLVL.

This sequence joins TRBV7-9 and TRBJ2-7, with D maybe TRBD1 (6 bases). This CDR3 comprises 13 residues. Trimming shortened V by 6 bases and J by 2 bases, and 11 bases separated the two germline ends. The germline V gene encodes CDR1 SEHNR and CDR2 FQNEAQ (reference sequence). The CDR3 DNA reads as TGTGCCAGCAGTTCTGACAGGACCTACGAGCAGTACTTC. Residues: CASSSDRTYEQYF.

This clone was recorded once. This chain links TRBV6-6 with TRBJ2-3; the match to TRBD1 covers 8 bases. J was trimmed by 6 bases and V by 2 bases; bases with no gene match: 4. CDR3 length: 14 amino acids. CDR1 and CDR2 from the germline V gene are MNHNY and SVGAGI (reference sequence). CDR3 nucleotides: TGTGCCAGCAGTTACGCGACAGGGGCGGATACGCAGTATTTT. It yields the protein CASSYATGADTQYF.

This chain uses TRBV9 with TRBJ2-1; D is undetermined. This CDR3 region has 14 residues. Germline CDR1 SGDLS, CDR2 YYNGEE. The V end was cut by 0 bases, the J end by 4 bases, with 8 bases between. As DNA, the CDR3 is TGTGCCAGCAGCGTAGTGGGTGGTTACAATGAGCAGTTCTTC. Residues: CASSVVGGYNEQFF.

The CDR3 sequence: CASSSLLRVSYEQYF. CDR3 nucleotide sequence: TGTGCCAGCAGTTCCCTCCTCCGGGTTTCCTACGAGCAGTACTTC. The V gene is TRBV27, the J gene TRBJ2-7; D unresolved. The V gene's germline CDR1 is MNHEY and CDR2 SMNVEV (reference sequence). This CDR3 contains 15 residues. With 4 bases removed from V and 1 base from J, the gap between germline ends came to 14 bases.

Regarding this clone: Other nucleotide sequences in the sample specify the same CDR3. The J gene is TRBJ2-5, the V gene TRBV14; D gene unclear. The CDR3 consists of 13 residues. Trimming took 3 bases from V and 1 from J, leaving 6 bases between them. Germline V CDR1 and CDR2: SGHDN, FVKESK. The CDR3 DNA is TGTGCCAGCAGCCAGCAGCTCCAAGAGACCCAGTACTTC. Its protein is CASSQQLQETQYF.

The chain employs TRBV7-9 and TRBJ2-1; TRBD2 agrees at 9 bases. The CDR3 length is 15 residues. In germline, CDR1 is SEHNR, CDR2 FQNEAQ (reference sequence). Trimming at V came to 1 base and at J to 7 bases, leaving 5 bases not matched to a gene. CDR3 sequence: CASSLGAGGRNEQFF. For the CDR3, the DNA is TGTGCCAGCAGCTTAGGGGCGGGAGGGCGAAATGAGCAGTTCTTC.

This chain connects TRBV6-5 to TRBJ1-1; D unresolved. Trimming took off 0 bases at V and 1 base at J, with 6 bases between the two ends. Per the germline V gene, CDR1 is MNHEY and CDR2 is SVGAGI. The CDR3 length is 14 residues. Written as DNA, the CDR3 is TGTGCCAGCAGTTACTCGCGTCCGAACACTGAAGCTTTCTTT. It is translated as CASSYSRPNTEAFF.

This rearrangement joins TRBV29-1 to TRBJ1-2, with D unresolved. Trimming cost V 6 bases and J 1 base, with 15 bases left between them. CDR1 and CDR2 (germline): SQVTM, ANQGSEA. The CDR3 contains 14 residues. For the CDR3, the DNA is TGCAGCGTCGCCGCTGTAGTTCGTAACTATGGCTACACCTTC. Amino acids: CSVAAVVRNYGYTF.

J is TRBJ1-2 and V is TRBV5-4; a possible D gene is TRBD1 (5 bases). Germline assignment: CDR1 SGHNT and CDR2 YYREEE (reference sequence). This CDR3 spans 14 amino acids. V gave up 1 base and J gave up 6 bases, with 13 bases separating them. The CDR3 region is CASSLSQGADGYTF. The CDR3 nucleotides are TGTGCCAGCAGCTTGAGTCAAGGGGCCGATGGCTACACCTTC.

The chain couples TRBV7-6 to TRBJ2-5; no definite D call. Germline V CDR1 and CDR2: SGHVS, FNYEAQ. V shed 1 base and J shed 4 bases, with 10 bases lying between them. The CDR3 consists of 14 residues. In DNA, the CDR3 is TGTGCCAGCAGCTTAGAGGGCGGCTCAGAGACCCAGTACTTC. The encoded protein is CASSLEGGSETQYF.